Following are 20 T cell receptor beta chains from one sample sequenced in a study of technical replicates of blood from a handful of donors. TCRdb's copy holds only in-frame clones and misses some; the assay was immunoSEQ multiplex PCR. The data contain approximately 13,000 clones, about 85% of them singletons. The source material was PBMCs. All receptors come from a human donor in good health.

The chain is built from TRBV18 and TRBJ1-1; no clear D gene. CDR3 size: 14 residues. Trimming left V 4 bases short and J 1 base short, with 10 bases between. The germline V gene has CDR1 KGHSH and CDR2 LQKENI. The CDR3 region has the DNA TGTGCCAGCTCACGAGACACGGAGAACACTGAAGCTTTCTTT. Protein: CASSRDTENTEAFF.

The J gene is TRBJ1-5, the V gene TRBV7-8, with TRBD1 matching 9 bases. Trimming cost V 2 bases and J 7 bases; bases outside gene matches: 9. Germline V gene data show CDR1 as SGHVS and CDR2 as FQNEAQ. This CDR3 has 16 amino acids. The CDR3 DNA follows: TGTGCCAGCAGCTTATCACAGGGGGCCCTCGGACAGCCCCAGCATTTT. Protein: CASSLSQGALGQPQHF.

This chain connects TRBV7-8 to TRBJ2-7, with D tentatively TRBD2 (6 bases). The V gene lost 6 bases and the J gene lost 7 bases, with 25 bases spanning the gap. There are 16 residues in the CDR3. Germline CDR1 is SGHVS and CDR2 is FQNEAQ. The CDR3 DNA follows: TGTGCCAGCAGGAGCGGGCGCCTAGGAACTGGAGTGGAGCAGTACTTC. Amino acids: CASRSGRLGTGVEQYF.

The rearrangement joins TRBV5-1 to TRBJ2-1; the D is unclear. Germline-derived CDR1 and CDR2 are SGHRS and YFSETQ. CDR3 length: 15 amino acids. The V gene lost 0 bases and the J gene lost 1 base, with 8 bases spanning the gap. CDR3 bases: TGCGCCAGCAGCTTGGCGGCTAGTTCCTACAATGAGCAGTTCTTC. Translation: CASSLAASSYNEQFF.

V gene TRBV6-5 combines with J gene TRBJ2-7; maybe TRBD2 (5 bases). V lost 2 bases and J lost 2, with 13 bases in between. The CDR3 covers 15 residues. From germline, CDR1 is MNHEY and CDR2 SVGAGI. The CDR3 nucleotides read TGTGCCAGCAGTTACGGCGGGTCCCTCCCCTACGAGCAGTACTTC. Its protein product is CASSYGGSLPYEQYF.

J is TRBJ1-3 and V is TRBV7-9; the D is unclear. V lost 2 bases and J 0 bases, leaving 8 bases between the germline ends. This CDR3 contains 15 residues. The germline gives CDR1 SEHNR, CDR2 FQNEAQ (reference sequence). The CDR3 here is CASSLMKSSGNTIYF. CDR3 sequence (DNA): TGTGCCAGCAGCTTAATGAAGAGCTCTGGAAACACCATATATTTT.

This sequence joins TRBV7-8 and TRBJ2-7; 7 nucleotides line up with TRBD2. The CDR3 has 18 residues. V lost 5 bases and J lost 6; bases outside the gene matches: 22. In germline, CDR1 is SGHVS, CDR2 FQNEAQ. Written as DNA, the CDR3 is TGTGCCAGCAGCCCGTCGGATAGCGGGCGACCTTTAGACCCCGAGCAGTACTTC. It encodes CASSPSDSGRPLDPEQYF.

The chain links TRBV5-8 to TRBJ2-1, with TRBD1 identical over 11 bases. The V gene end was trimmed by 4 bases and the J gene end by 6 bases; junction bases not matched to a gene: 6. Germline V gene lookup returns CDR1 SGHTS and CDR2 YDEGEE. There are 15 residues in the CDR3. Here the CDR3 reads CASSPGTGGVNEQFF. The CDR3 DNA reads TGTGCCAGCAGCCCCGGGACAGGGGGTGTCAATGAGCAGTTCTTC.

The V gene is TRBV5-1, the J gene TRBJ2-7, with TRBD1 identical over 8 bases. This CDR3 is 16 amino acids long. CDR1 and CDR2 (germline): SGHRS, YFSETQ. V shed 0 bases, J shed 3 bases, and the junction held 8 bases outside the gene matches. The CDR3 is CASSLGQGSWDYEQYF. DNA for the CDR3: TGCGCCAGCAGCTTGGGACAGGGGTCTTGGGACTACGAGCAGTACTTC.

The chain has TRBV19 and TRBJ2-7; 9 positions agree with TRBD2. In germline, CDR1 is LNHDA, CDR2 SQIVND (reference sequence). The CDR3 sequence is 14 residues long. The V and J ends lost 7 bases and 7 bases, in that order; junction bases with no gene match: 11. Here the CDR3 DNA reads TGTGCCAGTAAGCCAGGCGGGAGGGCTCAAGAGCAGTACTTC. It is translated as CASKPGGRAQEQYF.

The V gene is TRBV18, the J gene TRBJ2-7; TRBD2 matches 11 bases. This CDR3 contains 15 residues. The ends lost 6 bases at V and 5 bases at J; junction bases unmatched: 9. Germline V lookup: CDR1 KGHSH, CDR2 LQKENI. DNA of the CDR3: TGTGCCAGCTCGCCGACTAGCGGGGCTCCCCACGAGCAGTACTTC. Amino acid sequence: CASSPTSGAPHEQYF.

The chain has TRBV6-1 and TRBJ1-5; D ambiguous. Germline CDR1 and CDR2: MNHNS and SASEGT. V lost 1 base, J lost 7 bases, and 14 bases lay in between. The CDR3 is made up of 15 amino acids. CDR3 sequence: CASSEVAGSWQPQHF. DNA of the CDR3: TGTGCCAGCAGTGAAGTCGCGGGGTCATGGCAGCCCCAGCATTTT.

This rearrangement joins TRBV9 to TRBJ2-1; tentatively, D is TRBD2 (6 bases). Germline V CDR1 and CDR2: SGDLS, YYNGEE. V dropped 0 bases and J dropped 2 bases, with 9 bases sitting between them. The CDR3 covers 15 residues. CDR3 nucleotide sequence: TGTGCCAGCAGCGTAGATAGCGGAACCTACAATGAGCAGTTCTTC. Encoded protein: CASSVDSGTYNEQFF. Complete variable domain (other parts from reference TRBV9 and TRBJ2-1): DSGVTQTPKHLITATGQRVTLRCSPRSGDLSVYWYQQSLDQGLQFLIQYYNGEERAKGNILERFSAQQFPDLHSELNLSSLELGDSALYFCASSVDSGTYNEQFFGPGTRLTVL.

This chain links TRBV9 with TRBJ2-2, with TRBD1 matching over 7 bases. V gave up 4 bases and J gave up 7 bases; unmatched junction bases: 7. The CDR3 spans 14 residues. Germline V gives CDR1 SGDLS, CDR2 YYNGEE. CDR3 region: CASSPRTGIGELFF. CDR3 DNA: TGTGCCAGCAGCCCCCGGACAGGAATCGGGGAGCTGTTTTTT.

This CDR3 is CASTQSRTGPGADTQYF. The CDR3 DNA follows: TGTGCCAGCACCCAGTCCCGGACAGGCCCGGGGGCAGATACGCAGTATTTT. This rearrangement joins TRBV28 to TRBJ2-3; the D gene is possibly TRBD1 (7 bases). The CDR3 extends over 17 amino acids. Germline CDR1 and CDR2: MDHEN and SYDVKM. Trimming took off 7 bases at V and 4 bases at J, with 24 bases between the two ends.

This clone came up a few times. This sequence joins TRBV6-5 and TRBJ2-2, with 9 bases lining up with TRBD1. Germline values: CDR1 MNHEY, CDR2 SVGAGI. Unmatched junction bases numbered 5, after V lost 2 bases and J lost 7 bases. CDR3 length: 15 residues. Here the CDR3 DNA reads TGTGCCAGCAGTTACGGGACAGGGAGGGTCGGGGAGCTGTTTTTT. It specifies CASSYGTGRVGELFF.

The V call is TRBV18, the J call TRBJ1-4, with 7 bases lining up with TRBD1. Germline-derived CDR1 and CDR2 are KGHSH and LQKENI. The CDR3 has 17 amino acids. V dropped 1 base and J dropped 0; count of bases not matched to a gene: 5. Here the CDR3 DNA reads TGTGCCAGCTCACCACGGGAAGGGGGCACAACTAATGAAAAACTGTTTTTT. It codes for CASSPREGGTTNEKLFF.

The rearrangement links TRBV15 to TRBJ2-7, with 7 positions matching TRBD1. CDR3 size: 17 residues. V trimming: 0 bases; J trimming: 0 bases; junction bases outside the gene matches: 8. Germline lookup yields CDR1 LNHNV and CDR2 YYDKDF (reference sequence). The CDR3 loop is CATSRDRQAGGSYEQYF. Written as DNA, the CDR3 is TGTGCCACCAGCAGAGATAGGCAGGCAGGGGGCTCCTACGAGCAGTACTTC. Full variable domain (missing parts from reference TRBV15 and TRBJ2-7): DAMVIQNPRYQVTQFGKPVTLSCSQTLNHNVMYWYQQKSSQAPKLLFHYYDKDFNNEADTPDNFQSRRPNTSFCFLDIRSPGLGDTAMYLCATSRDRQAGGSYEQYFGPGTRLTVT.

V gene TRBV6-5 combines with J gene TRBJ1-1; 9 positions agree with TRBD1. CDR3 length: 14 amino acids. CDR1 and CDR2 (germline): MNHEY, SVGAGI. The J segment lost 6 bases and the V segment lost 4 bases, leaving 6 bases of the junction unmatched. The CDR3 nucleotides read TGTGCCAGCAGTTCCGGGACAGGGCACCCTGAAGCTTTCTTT. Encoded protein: CASSSGTGHPEAFF.

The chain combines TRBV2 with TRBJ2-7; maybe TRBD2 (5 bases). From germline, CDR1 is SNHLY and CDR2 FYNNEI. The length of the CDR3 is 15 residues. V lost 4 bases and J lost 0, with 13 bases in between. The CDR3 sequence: CASSGTEWVSYEQYF. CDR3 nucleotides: TGTGCCAGCAGTGGGACTGAATGGGTCTCCTACGAGCAGTACTTC.